This TCR beta chain was sequenced during a study of CD8+ T cells in alopecia areata. Study-level points and caveats: Across lesional scalp, and particularly alopecia totalis/universalis, clonality surpassed that of normal scalp. Unlike in mice, where it was clearer, TCR sharing across patients was less clear, possibly HLA-related.

T lymphocytes (CD4+ and CD8+) were sorted from PBMCs. This clone was seen a handful of times. Its antigen is undetermined. In each case, RNA was isolated and then reverse transcribed into cDNA as the sequencing template. Profiling relied on immunoSEQ multiplex PCR, and the TCRdb table lists in-frame clones only, not all of them. The data show 150,000 to 200,000 clones, with 55% seen just once and approximately 4.3% held by the top ten. The trim removed 7 bases at V and 4 bases at J, leaving 5 bases unmatched. CDR1 is SGHAT, CDR2 FQNNGV, per germline. The CDR3 loop spans 14 amino acids. The receptor was derived from a human donor in good health. This sequence joins TRBV11-2 and TRBJ2-3; 10 positions agree with TRBD2. The material sequenced was CD4+ T cells sorted from blood. Written as DNA, the CDR3 is TGTGCCAGCACTAGCGGGAGTGTAGCAGATACGCAGTATTTT. Protein sequence: CASTSGSVADTQYF.